What follows are 17 T cell receptor beta chains derived from one specimen sequenced in a study of T cells in Graves' hyperthyroidism and ophthalmopathy. The CDR3 regions of TCR beta were amplified from RNA transcripts. The TCR CDR3 was amplified in a first-round RT-PCR using the HTBI primer set. A single record per CDR3 protein comes from TCRdb applying MiXCR to the multiplex PCR reads. This sample has some 510,000 distinct CDR3 sequences, with 20% to 25% found just once. The sample was blood. These receptors all stem from a man aged 18 to 29 with Graves' hyperthyroidism.

This clonotype was observed a handful of times. The chain joins TRBV11-1 to TRBJ2-2; D tentatively fits TRBD1 or TRBD2 (6 bases each). Trimming cost V 6 bases and J 1 base, with 15 bases left between them. The CDR3 has 16 amino acids. The germline V gene encodes CDR1 SGHAT and CDR2 FQDESV (reference sequence). CDR3 sequence: CASSPPGGQNTGELFF. CDR3 DNA sequence: TGTGCCAGCAGTCCACCCGGGGGACAGAACACCGGGGAGCTGTTTTTT.

This clonotype appeared many times. This chain uses TRBV12-3 or TRBV12-4 with TRBJ1-1; D remains ambiguous. There are 15 residues in the CDR3. The V gene lost 1 base and the J gene lost 1 base, with 10 bases spanning the gap. For the CDR3, the DNA is TGTGCCAGCAGTTTAGGGTCAAGGACGAACACTGAAGCTTTCTTT. Translating it yields CASSLGSRTNTEAFF.

To note about this clonotype: Just one base apart from a much larger clone, this may be a read error. The chain employs TRBV7-2 and TRBJ2-2; TRBD2 might be the D (5 bases). This CDR3 is built from 12 residues. Germline values: CDR1 SGHTA, CDR2 FQGNSA. The CDR3 is CASSGNSGELCF. DNA for the CDR3: TGTGCCAGCAGTGGGAACTCCGGGGAGCTGTGTTTT. The variable domain in full, with the rest retrieved from reference TRBV7-2 and TRBJ2-2, is GAGVSQSPSNKVTEKGKDVELRCDPISGHTALYWYRQSLGQGLEFLIYFQGNSAPDKSGLPSDRFSAERTGGSVSTLTIQRTQQEDSAVYLCASSGNSGELCFGEGSRLTVL.

The V call is TRBV6-1, the J call TRBJ2-7; perhaps TRBD1 as D (6 bases). The CDR3 contains 13 residues. Trimming took off 6 bases at V and 4 bases at J, with 13 bases between the two ends. Germline V lookup: CDR1 MNHNS, CDR2 SASEGT. CDR3 sequence (DNA): TGTGCCAGCAGCGGGGAGAGGGGGTACGAGCAGTACTTC. This encodes CASSGERGYEQYF.

The chain couples TRBV20-1 to TRBJ1-2; unclear D gene. V dropped 4 bases and J dropped 8 bases, with 23 bases sitting between them. The CDR3 consists of 15 residues. Germline V gene data show CDR1 as DFQATT and CDR2 as SNEGSKA (reference sequence). CDR3 amino acids: CSAKVFGREREGYTF. The CDR3 DNA follows: TGCAGTGCTAAGGTCTTTGGACGGGAGCGGGAAGGCTACACCTTC.

The rearrangement uses TRBV2 and TRBJ2-4; 8 nucleotides line up with TRBD1. CDR1 and CDR2 (germline): SNHLY, FYNNEI. V was clipped by 6 bases and J by 1 base; unmatched bases: 8. The CDR3 is 16 amino acids. The CDR3 loop is CASRDRVYVAKNIQYF. CDR3 nucleotides: TGTGCCAGCAGGGACAGGGTCTATGTTGCCAAAAACATTCAGTACTTC.

This clonotype has just a few counts. For the CDR3, the DNA is TGCAGTGCTAGAGTTGACTACTACGAGCAGTACTTC. It specifies CSARVDYYEQYF. The chain uses TRBV20-1 and TRBJ2-7, with a possible D match to TRBD2 (5 bases). This CDR3 has 12 residues. Germline V gene sequence: CDR1 DFQATT, CDR2 SNEGSKA (reference sequence). V lost 1 base and J 3 bases, leaving 7 bases between the germline ends.

This clonotype has at least ten counts. The chain couples TRBV2 to TRBJ1-3; D might be TRBD1 (5 bases). Trimming pared 8 bases from V and 4 bases from J, leaving 21 bases between. CDR1 is SNHLY, CDR2 FYNNEI, per germline. The CDR3 has 16 residues. In nucleotides, the CDR3 is TGTGCCAGCGGGGTAGTGAGGAGGGGACGAGGAAACACCATATATTTT. Protein product: CASGVVRRGRGNTIYF.

This clonotype was detected many times. The gene calls are TRBV6-5 and TRBJ1-1; maybe TRBD1 (5 bases). CDR3 size: 16 residues. Germline-derived CDR1 and CDR2 are MNHEY and SVGAGI. Trimming left V 1 base short and J 0 bases short, with 12 bases between. The CDR3 protein is CASSYLAGRMNTEAFF. The CDR3 DNA is TGTGCCAGCAGTTACTTGGCAGGGCGAATGAACACTGAAGCTTTCTTT.

This clonotype came up many times. The V and J genes are TRBV4-2 and TRBJ1-2; tentative D call: TRBD1 (6 bases). The CDR3 runs to 16 residues. Germline V gene data show CDR1 as LGHNA and CDR2 as YNFKEQ. V was pared by 3 bases and J by 3 bases, with 17 bases between. The CDR3 region is CASSQRNRESDYGYTF. The DNA for the CDR3 is TGTGCCAGCAGCCAGAGAAACAGGGAAAGTGACTATGGCTACACCTTC.

The table lists this clonotype with many counts. Germline is not matched at one junction end, which may reflect a read error. The genes are TRBV7-7 and TRBJ1-5, with no clear D. Germline CDR1 and CDR2: SSHAT and FNYEAQ (reference sequence). The CDR3 totals 15 residues. The CDR3 DNA sequence: TGTGCTAGCAGCTTAGCGCGGCTAAACAATCAGCCCCAGCATTTT. Its protein product is CASSLARLNNQPQHF.

This clonotype was counted at least ten times. J is TRBJ2-5 and V is TRBV5-5, with TRBD2 as a possible D gene (6 bases). The V end was cut by 4 bases, the J end by 1 base, with 17 bases between. Germline V gives CDR1 SGHKS, CDR2 YYEKEE (reference sequence). The CDR3 has 16 amino acids. CDR3 bases: TGTGCCAGCAGCGTGAGCCCTACGGAGGGCCAAGAGACCCAGTACTTC. Its protein product is CASSVSPTEGQETQYF.

This clonotype was recorded many times. The CDR3 DNA reads TGTGCCACCAGTGATTCGGGGACCGCGGCGAACACCATATATTTT. Translated, it gives CATSDSGTAANTIYF. V is TRBV24-1 and J is TRBJ1-3; tentatively, D is TRBD1 (5 bases). Between the trimmed V and J ends, which lost 2 bases and 7 bases, there was a span of 14 bases. The CDR3 sequence is 15 residues long. CDR1 KGHDR and CDR2 SFDVKD come from the germline V gene.

This clonotype was recorded many times. V gene TRBV12-3 or TRBV12-4 combines with J gene TRBJ1-2; D uncertain. CDR3 length equals 13 residues. Trimming took off 2 bases at V and 8 bases at J, with 12 bases between the two ends. CDR3 sequence reads: CASSLRAGFGYTF. The CDR3 DNA is TGTGCCAGCAGTTTACGGGCCGGGTTCGGCTACACCTTC.

Only a few counts were recorded for this clonotype. This chain joins TRBV7-9 and TRBJ2-5; a weak D match, TRBD2 (5 bases). Germline CDR1 reads SEHNR; CDR2 reads FQNEAQ (reference sequence). Trimming pared 5 bases from V and 1 base from J, leaving 14 bases between. The CDR3 is 15 amino acids. The CDR3 is CASSPGQRGQETQYF. CDR3 coding DNA: TGTGCCAGCAGCCCGGGCCAACGGGGCCAAGAGACCCAGTACTTC. The full variable domain, rest sourced from reference TRBV7-9 and TRBJ2-5, is DTGVSQNPRHKITKRGQNVTFRCDPISEHNRLYWYRQTLGQGPEFLTYFQNEAQLEKSRLLSDRFSAERPKGSFSTLEIQRTEQGDSAMYLCASSPGQRGQETQYFGPGTRLLVL.

This clonotype was observed many times. This rearrangement joins TRBV12-3 or TRBV12-4 to TRBJ1-1, with D hard to call. Trimming removed 5 bases at V and 8 bases at J, with 12 bases between. The CDR3 totals 12 residues. The CDR3 protein is CASSSFGREAFF. CDR3 sequence (DNA): TGTGCCAGCAGTAGTTTCGGCAGAGAAGCTTTCTTT.

The chain employs TRBV7-8 and TRBJ2-5; D may be TRBD2 (5 bases). Per the germline V gene, CDR1 is SGHVS and CDR2 is FQNEAQ. This CDR3 spans 14 amino acids. With 5 bases removed from V and 4 bases from J, the gap between germline ends came to 14 bases. The CDR3 loop is CASSSGIVGETQYF. The CDR3, as DNA: TGTGCCAGCAGCAGCGGCATCGTAGGAGAGACCCAGTACTTC.